Below are 30 T cell receptor beta chains sequenced from a single sample in a study of OX40 agonist ivuxolimab in advanced cancers. Method: immunoSEQ multiplex PCR; TCRdb's copy keeps in-frame clones and lacks some. Here the sample spans about 61,000 clones, 90% to 95% being singletons. The sequencing here drew on CD4+ or CD8+ T cells sorted from blood, taken in a trial of the OX40 agonist ivuxolimab. These receptors came from an adult with an advanced solid tumor such as melanoma, head and neck, liver or kidney cancer.

The chain combines TRBV27 with TRBJ2-3; perhaps TRBD2 as D (5 bases). The CDR3 contains 15 residues. V was clipped by 4 bases and J by 0 bases, with 11 bases between them. The germline CDR1 and CDR2 sequences are MNHEY and SMNVEV (reference sequence). This CDR3 reads CASSSSTGSTDTQYF. The DNA of the CDR3 is TGTGCCAGCAGTTCCTCGACGGGGAGCACAGATACGCAGTATTTT.

The J gene is TRBJ2-1, the V gene TRBV7-6; 10 bases line up with TRBD2. V lost 4 bases, J lost 4 bases, and 4 bases stayed unmatched. The CDR3 is 15 amino acids. Germline V gene lookup returns CDR1 SGHVS and CDR2 FNYEAQ. CDR3 coding DNA: TGTGCCAGCAGCTCTCTAGCGGGGGTGTACAATGAGCAGTTCTTC. It yields the protein CASSSLAGVYNEQFF.

The chain joins TRBV4-2 to TRBJ2-7; no firm D call. The V end lost 4 bases, the J end lost 3 bases, and 22 bases lay between the germline ends. CDR3 size: 17 residues. Germline V gene data show CDR1 as LGHNA and CDR2 as YNFKEQ. The CDR3 DNA reads as TGTGCCAGCAGCCCCCGAGAACCAGGATACTCCGTCTACGAGCAGTACTTC. Translation gives CASSPREPGYSVYEQYF.

The gene calls are TRBV4-1 and TRBJ2-7; TRBD1 might be the D (5 bases). This CDR3 has 14 residues. Germline V lookup: CDR1 MGHRA, CDR2 YSYEKL. Trimming pared 0 bases from V and 4 bases from J, leaving 10 bases between. The DNA for the CDR3 is TGCGCCAGCAGCCAAGATGAGTCAGGGTACGAGCAGTACTTC. This translates into CASSQDESGYEQYF.

The rearrangement joins TRBV28 to TRBJ2-7; D assignment may be TRBD1 or TRBD2 (5 bases each). The germline V gene encodes CDR1 MDHEN and CDR2 SYDVKM. The CDR3 is made up of 14 amino acids. The V and J ends lost 4 bases and 4 bases respectively, with 14 bases between them. CDR3 DNA: TGTGCCAGCAGTTCCCGTGGGACGGGATACGAGCAGTACTTC. Its protein is CASSSRGTGYEQYF. Full variable domain (rest looked up from reference TRBV28 and TRBJ2-7): DVKVTQSSRYLVKRTGEKVFLECVQDMDHENMFWYRQDPGLGLRLIYFSYDVKMKEKGDIPEGYSVSREKKERFSLILESASTNQTSMYLCASSSRGTGYEQYFGPGTRLTVT.

The chain combines TRBV12-5 with TRBJ2-7; the D gene is possibly TRBD1 (5 bases). This CDR3 region has 15 residues. Germline V gives CDR1 LGHNT, CDR2 FRNRAP. Trimming took off 5 bases at V and 0 bases at J, with 14 bases between the two ends. CDR3 protein: CASGTAGSSSYEQYF. CDR3 sequence (DNA): TGTGCTAGTGGTACGGCAGGGTCATCCTCCTACGAGCAGTACTTC.

The J gene is TRBJ1-6, the V gene TRBV19; a weak D match, TRBD1 (5 bases). Deletions cut 0 bases from V and 9 bases from J, with 12 bases between. Looked up from germline, CDR1 is LNHDA and CDR2 is SQIVND (reference sequence). The CDR3 is made up of 15 amino acids. The CDR3 is CASSIDNDSSSPLHF. The CDR3 coding sequence is TGTGCCAGTAGTATAGATAACGACAGTTCTTCACCCCTCCACTTT. The whole variable domain, remainder taken from reference TRBV19 and TRBJ1-6, is DGGITQSPKYLFRKEGQNVTLSCEQNLNHDAMYWYRQDPGQGLRLIYYSQIVNDFQKGDIAEGYSVSREKKESFPLTVTSAQKNPTAFYLCASSIDNDSSSPLHFGNGTRLTVT.

This chain connects TRBV15 to TRBJ1-1; 9 bases map to TRBD1. The V gene end was trimmed by 2 bases and the J gene end by 0 bases; junction bases not matched to a gene: 4. CDR3 length: 16 amino acids. The germline V gene has CDR1 LNHNV and CDR2 YYDKDF (reference sequence). In nucleotides, the CDR3 is TGTGCCACCAGCAGAACCGGGACAGGGCTGAACACTGAAGCTTTCTTT. Protein product: CATSRTGTGLNTEAFF.

In DNA, the CDR3 is TGCGCCAGCAGCTTGGCCATGGACAGGGCGAGCAATCAGCCCCAGCATTTT. Its translation: CASSLAMDRASNQPQHF. The chain combines TRBV5-1 with TRBJ1-5; 8 nucleotides match TRBD1. CDR1 is SGHRS and CDR2 is YFSETQ in the germline V gene. CDR3 size: 17 residues. The junction had 6 bases not matched to a gene; V was cut back by 0 bases and J by 1 base.

This clone has just one count. CDR3 protein: CASSFVTYNEQFF. The CDR3 DNA follows: TGTGCCAGCAGCTTCGTCACCTACAATGAGCAGTTCTTC. The chain recombines TRBV5-4 with TRBJ2-1; D uncertain. CDR1 and CDR2 (germline): SGHNT, YYREEE (reference sequence). The ends were cut back, 2 bases at V and 2 bases at J, with 5 bases in the middle. The CDR3 consists of 13 residues. The full variable domain, rest sourced from reference TRBV5-4 and TRBJ2-1, is ETGVTQSPTHLIKTRGQQVTLRCSSQSGHNTVSWYQQALGQGPQFIFQYYREEENGRGNFPPRFSGLQFPNYSSELNVNALELDDSALYLCASSFVTYNEQFFGPGTRLTVL.

This chain joins TRBV6-6 and TRBJ2-1; D tentatively fits TRBD1 or TRBD2 (5 bases each). V was cut by 2 bases and J by 9 bases, with 8 bases left in between. CDR1 and CDR2 from the germline V gene are MNHNY and SVGAGI (reference sequence). The CDR3 loop spans 12 amino acids. CDR3 protein: CASSYEGSEQFF. For the CDR3, the DNA is TGTGCCAGCAGTTACGAGGGGAGTGAGCAGTTCTTC.

The chain links TRBV29-1 to TRBJ2-1; D call uncertain. Trimming removed 4 bases at V and 4 bases at J, with 20 bases between. The CDR3 covers 16 residues. Germline CDR1 and CDR2: SQVTM and ANQGSEA. CDR3 protein: CSVVVGYGSVYNEQFF. DNA of the CDR3: TGCAGCGTTGTAGTAGGTTATGGGTCAGTGTACAATGAGCAGTTCTTC.

The gene calls are TRBV7-9 and TRBJ1-4, with D perhaps matching TRBD1 (6 bases). The ends were cut back, 5 bases at V and 8 bases at J, with 12 bases in the middle. Germline loops: CDR1 SEHNR, CDR2 FQNEAQ (reference sequence). This CDR3 contains 13 residues. CDR3 DNA sequence: TGTGCCAGCAGCAAACAGGGAGTGGAAAAACTGTTTTTT. Encoded protein: CASSKQGVEKLFF.

V is TRBV7-9 and J is TRBJ2-7; possibly TRBD2 for D (7 bases). Between the trimmed V and J ends, which lost 1 base and 0 bases, there was a span of 13 bases. Looked up from germline, CDR1 is SEHNR and CDR2 is FQNEAQ (reference sequence). This CDR3 spans 16 amino acids. The DNA of the CDR3 is TGTGCCAGCAGCTTAGAGGGGGGGTTAGACTCCTACGAGCAGTACTTC. This translates into CASSLEGGLDSYEQYF.

This clone was seen a few times. J is TRBJ1-2 and V is TRBV10-1; D is undetermined. V was shortened by 7 bases and J by 4 bases, with 13 bases between the two germline ends. The CDR3 covers 13 residues. Germline V lookup: CDR1 WNHNN, CDR2 SYGVQD (reference sequence). The CDR3 DNA sequence: TGCGCCAGCACCCCGGGGTTTGGCTATGGCTACACCTTC. This sequence encodes CASTPGFGYGYTF.

This chain uses TRBV6-6 with TRBJ2-7, with unresolved D. V lost 5 bases, J lost 5 bases, and 13 bases lay in between. CDR3 size: 13 residues. Germline-derived CDR1 and CDR2 are MNHNY and SVGAGI (reference sequence). CDR3 bases: TGTGCCAGCAGTCCCCTGTTAATGCACGAGCAGTACTTC. Translating it yields CASSPLLMHEQYF.

V and J are TRBV5-1 and TRBJ2-1; TRBD1 agrees at 8 bases. CDR3 size: 16 residues. With V trimmed by 4 bases and J by 7 bases, 13 bases remained unmatched. The germline V gene has CDR1 SGHRS and CDR2 YFSETQ. This chain's CDR3 is CASSENPGQGANEQFF. CDR3 in DNA: TGCGCCAGCAGCGAAAACCCCGGACAGGGTGCTAATGAGCAGTTCTTC.

The rearrangement uses TRBV19 and TRBJ2-2; D call uncertain. V shed 2 bases and J shed 3 bases, with 13 bases lying between them. This CDR3 contains 16 residues. Per germline, CDR1 LNHDA and CDR2 SQIVND (reference sequence). As DNA, the CDR3 is TGTGCCAGTAGTATAAGCCAGGTCCCCCACACCGGGGAGCTGTTTTTT. Translating it yields CASSISQVPHTGELFF.

The chain joins TRBV5-5 to TRBJ2-1; 7 bases fit TRBD1. There are 15 residues in the CDR3. V was pared by 2 bases and J by 2 bases, with 4 bases of the junction left unmatched. CDR1 and CDR2 from the germline V gene are SGHKS and YYEKEE (reference sequence). In DNA form, the CDR3 reads TGTGCCAGCAGCTTTCAAGGGGGCCCCTACAATGAGCAGTTCTTC. It encodes CASSFQGGPYNEQFF.

This chain connects TRBV30 to TRBJ2-1; no clear D gene. V lost 2 bases and J lost 0, with 8 bases in between. Germline V gene sequence: CDR1 GTSNPN, CDR2 SVGIG (reference sequence). The CDR3 loop spans 14 amino acids. CDR3 sequence (DNA): TGTGCCTGGAGTTCCCATAGCTCCTACAATGAGCAGTTCTTC. It yields the protein CAWSSHSSYNEQFF.

This clone has only one observation. The chain couples TRBV10-3 to TRBJ2-7; D tentatively reads TRBD1 or TRBD2 (5 bases each). The CDR3 covers 15 residues. Germline V gene lookup returns CDR1 ENHRY and CDR2 SYGVKD. Trimming removed 0 bases at V and 5 bases at J, with 14 bases between. CDR3 region: CAISESEGIVHEQYF. The DNA for the CDR3 is TGTGCCATCAGTGAGTCAGAGGGGATCGTCCACGAGCAGTACTTC.

The sample holds a few counts of this clone. The chain joins TRBV4-1 to TRBJ2-2; 9 bases line up with TRBD1. There are 16 residues in the CDR3. The V segment lost 4 bases and the J segment 5 bases; nucleotides outside the gene matches: 8. Looked up from germline, CDR1 is MGHRA and CDR2 is YSYEKL. The CDR3, as DNA: TGCGCCAGCAGCCGGACCCCGGGACAGGGTACCGGGGAGCTGTTTTTT. The encoded protein is CASSRTPGQGTGELFF.

This clone was seen a single time. J is TRBJ1-5 and V is TRBV27; D may be TRBD1 (6 bases). The germline gives CDR1 MNHEY, CDR2 SMNVEV (reference sequence). The CDR3 sequence is 15 residues long. V lost 6 bases and J 4 bases, leaving 16 bases between the germline ends. CDR3 sequence (DNA): TGTGCCAGCAGGCCTGCGGGGGGACAAAATCAGCCCCAGCATTTT. Residues: CASRPAGGQNQPQHF.

The chain combines TRBV11-1 with TRBJ2-3; D unclear. The V and J ends lost 2 bases and 2 bases respectively, with 11 bases between them. Germline CDR1 and CDR2: SGHAT and FQDESV (reference sequence). The CDR3 is made up of 15 amino acids. The CDR3 loop is CASSLIERVTDTQYF. CDR3 bases: TGTGCCAGCAGCTTAATAGAACGGGTCACAGATACGCAGTATTTT.

This clone appeared a single time. The chain couples TRBV2 to TRBJ1-5; 12 bases match TRBD1. The trim removed 8 bases at V and 4 bases at J, leaving 6 bases unmatched. Germline CDR1 reads SNHLY; CDR2 reads FYNNEI. This CDR3 has 15 amino acids. CDR3 bases: TGTGCCAGCGGGGGACAGGGGGCAGGTAATCAGCCCCAGCATTTT. Its protein is CASGGQGAGNQPQHF.

The chain carries TRBV4-1 and TRBJ2-3; tentative D call: TRBD1 (6 bases). Trimming left V 1 base short and J 5 bases short, with 25 bases between. CDR1 MGHRA and CDR2 YSYEKL come from the germline V gene. This CDR3 has 19 residues. The DNA of the CDR3 is TGCGCCAGCAGCCAAGTGGTTATTGGGCAGGGGCCTTCGGGAGATACGCAGTATTTT. It encodes CASSQVVIGQGPSGDTQYF.

This sequence joins TRBV19 and TRBJ2-7, with 8 bases fitting TRBD2. Per germline, CDR1 LNHDA and CDR2 SQIVND (reference sequence). CDR3 size: 15 residues. After removal of 5 bases from V and 4 bases from J, the junction contained 10 bases not matched to a gene. CDR3 DNA sequence: TGTGCCAGTAGTTCCCCTCTAGCGGGCCTTTACGAGCAGTACTTC. It codes for CASSSPLAGLYEQYF.

This chain connects TRBV25-1 to TRBJ1-2; 9 positions agree with TRBD1. Unmatched junction bases numbered 16, after V lost 6 bases and J lost 2 bases. The germline gives CDR1 MGHDK, CDR2 SYGVNS. The CDR3 extends over 18 amino acids. The CDR3 region is CASRLWPLGQGLNYGYTF. The CDR3 DNA is TGTGCCAGCAGGCTTTGGCCCTTGGGACAGGGATTAAACTATGGCTACACCTTC.

This chain connects TRBV6-6 to TRBJ1-4, with a weak D call TRBD1 (5 bases). V gave up 7 bases and J gave up 7 bases, with 22 bases separating them. This CDR3 region has 16 residues. Germline V gene data show CDR1 as MNHNY and CDR2 as SVGAGI (reference sequence). CDR3 coding DNA: TGTGCCAGCACCATCACTGGGGGTAGGGTGGGTGAAAAACTGTTTTTT. As protein: CASTITGGRVGEKLFF.

This rearrangement joins TRBV6-6 to TRBJ1-1; D is undetermined. V dropped 0 bases and J dropped 7 bases, with 9 bases sitting between them. The CDR3 loop spans 13 amino acids. The germline CDR1 and CDR2 sequences are MNHNY and SVGAGI (reference sequence). The CDR3 DNA reads as TGTGCCAGCAGTTACTCGCTCGGGAATGAAGCTTTCTTT. As protein: CASSYSLGNEAFF.